These 13 T cell receptor beta chains share one sample of origin, sequenced in a study of T cell repertoires in cytomegalovirus infection. TCRdb re-analysed the reads in MiXCR, keeping a single row per CDR3 protein. The sample holds tens of thousands of distinct CDR3 sequences, around 3.4% seen once. The sample consisted of PBMCs. Receptors were obtained from a human donor in good health (CMV status not recorded). Some clones in this sample may be carry-over from other donors' samples.

This clonotype has ten or more counts. The chain uses TRBV7-9 and TRBJ1-2; possibly TRBD1 for D (5 bases). V was shortened by 5 bases and J by 3 bases, with 16 bases between the two germline ends. This CDR3 has 15 residues. Germline CDR1 is SEHNR and CDR2 is FQNEAQ (reference sequence). The CDR3 loop reads CASSQRGAAYYGYTF. The CDR3 DNA is TGTGCCAGCAGCCAACGGGGCGCTGCATACTATGGCTACACCTTC.

There are many counts of this clonotype. The chain combines TRBV24-1 with TRBJ1-2; 7 nucleotides line up with TRBD1. After removal of 4 bases from V and 10 bases from J, the junction contained 11 bases not matched to a gene. Germline lookup yields CDR1 KGHDR and CDR2 SFDVKD. The CDR3 is 14 amino acids. CDR3 amino acids: CATSDRDRDTDYTF. Here the CDR3 DNA reads TGTGCCACCAGTGACCGAGACAGGGACACTGACTACACCTTC.

This clonotype was seen at least ten times. This rearrangement joins TRBV2 to TRBJ2-5; tentatively, D is TRBD2 (6 bases). This CDR3 is built from 13 residues. Germline-derived CDR1 and CDR2 are SNHLY and FYNNEI. Trimming removed 7 bases from V and 5 bases from J, with 14 bases in between. The CDR3 region has the DNA TGTGCCAGCAATACGGGGGAGTACGAGACCCAGTACTTC. Translated: CASNTGEYETQYF.

This clonotype has ten or more counts. The V call is TRBV12-3 or TRBV12-4, the J call TRBJ2-7; no definite D call. The V and J ends lost 2 bases and 1 base respectively, with 9 bases between them. The CDR3 runs 14 residues. The CDR3 reads CASSLFARSYEQYF. DNA of the CDR3: TGTGCCAGCAGTTTATTTGCACGTTCCTACGAGCAGTACTTC.

This clonotype has at least ten counts. The rearrangement joins TRBV28 to TRBJ2-7; perhaps TRBD2 as D (7 bases). V lost 1 base, J lost 6 bases, and 13 bases lay in between. This CDR3 region has 14 residues. Looked up from germline, CDR1 is MDHEN and CDR2 is SYDVKM. CDR3 in DNA: TGTGCCAGCAGTTTATTCGGGGGGCGCGCCGAGCAGTACTTC. It yields the protein CASSLFGGRAEQYF.

At least ten counts were recorded for this clonotype. The chain links TRBV7-9 to TRBJ2-3; D gene unclear. Per the germline V gene, CDR1 is SEHNR and CDR2 is FQNEAQ (reference sequence). The CDR3 is 15 amino acids. Trimming removed 3 bases at V and 0 bases at J, with 10 bases between. CDR3 region: CASSLLWQSTDTQYF. The CDR3 nucleotides read TGTGCCAGCAGCTTGCTCTGGCAGAGCACAGATACGCAGTATTTT.

This clonotype has at least ten counts. The chain combines TRBV2 with TRBJ2-5; 11 bases map to TRBD2. The CDR3 has 16 amino acids. Germline V gene data show CDR1 as SNHLY and CDR2 as FYNNEI. V gave up 5 bases and J gave up 5 bases; unmatched junction bases: 10. The CDR3: CASSPRTSGGLETQYF. CDR3 sequence (DNA): TGTGCCAGCAGTCCTCGAACTAGCGGGGGATTGGAGACCCAGTACTTC.

This clonotype showed up many times. This rearrangement joins TRBV6-2 or TRBV6-3 to TRBJ1-1; 7 nucleotides align to TRBD1. V lost 6 bases and J lost 8; bases outside the gene matches: 9. Germline V CDR1 and CDR2: MNHEY, SVGEGT. The CDR3 runs 13 residues. The CDR3 region has the DNA TGTGCCAGCAGCCCCACGGACAGGCCGGAAGCTTTCTTT. It specifies CASSPTDRPEAFF.

Ten or more counts support this clonotype. This sequence joins TRBV7-8 and TRBJ2-3; 7 bases map to TRBD2. Germline assignment: CDR1 SGHVS and CDR2 FQNEAQ. V dropped 6 bases and J dropped 0; count of bases not matched to a gene: 9. CDR3 length equals 16 residues. The CDR3 sequence is CASRRTRTLSTDTQYF. CDR3 nucleotides: TGTGCCAGCAGACGGACTAGGACGCTCAGCACAGATACGCAGTATTTT.

This clonotype came up many times. The rearrangement uses TRBV27 and TRBJ1-6, with D unresolved. There are 13 residues in the CDR3. In germline, CDR1 is MNHEY, CDR2 SMNVEV (reference sequence). The ends were cut back, 2 bases at V and 8 bases at J, with 7 bases in the middle. The CDR3 here is CASSLMSDSPLHF. CDR3 coding DNA: TGTGCCAGCAGTTTAATGTCGGATTCACCCCTCCACTTT.

This clonotype has at least ten counts. The gene calls are TRBV11-3 and TRBJ2-3; the D gene is possibly TRBD2 (5 bases). The V end lost 0 bases, the J end lost 8 bases, and 9 bases lay between the germline ends. This CDR3 has 13 residues. Germline lookup yields CDR1 SGHNT and CDR2 YENEEA. CDR3 in amino acids: CASSLDVGGTQYF. The CDR3 bases are TGTGCCAGCAGCTTAGATGTCGGAGGTACGCAGTATTTT.

In its sample, this clonotype was seen many times. CDR3 DNA sequence: TGTGCCAGCAGCACTACGACTAGCGTTAGGTTCTTC. This encodes CASSTTTSVRFF. The V gene is TRBV7-2, the J gene TRBJ2-1; 8 nucleotides agree with TRBD2. CDR3 length: 12 residues. Trimming at V came to 5 bases and at J to 15 bases, leaving 9 bases not matched to a gene. Germline values: CDR1 SGHTA, CDR2 FQGNSA.

The table lists this clonotype with many counts. This chain uses TRBV2 with TRBJ1-1, with a weak D call TRBD1 (5 bases). The V and J ends lost 2 bases and 5 bases respectively, with 21 bases between them. Germline V gene data show CDR1 as SNHLY and CDR2 as FYNNEI. The CDR3 loop spans 17 amino acids. For the CDR3, the DNA is TGTGCCAGCAGTGAATGGCCGGGGTTCGGGGGGAAAACTGAAGCTTTCTTT. This sequence encodes CASSEWPGFGGKTEAFF.